The clone carrying this T cell receptor (beta chain) has a handful of counts. Its antigen is currently unknown. Trimming stripped 2 bases from V and 9 bases from J, with 23 bases between. The CDR3 is 15 amino acids. Germline values: CDR1 DFQATT, CDR2 SNEGSKA (reference sequence). Broader study findings: In terms of TCR gene usage, tumor memory CD4+ T cells clustered together with blood and lymph node memory CD4+ cells, as well as with lymph node naive CD4+ cells.

TCRdb processed the 5' RACE reads anew with MiXCR; each CDR3 protein has one entry. The table records around 44,000 distinct CDR3 sequences, approximately 22% of them present only once. The sorted Tregs were CD4+CD25+CD127-/low cells. This TCR derives from a female donor with breast cancer. The material sequenced was Tregs sorted from blood. V gene TRBV20-1 combines with J gene TRBJ2-7; D perhaps matches TRBD1 (5 bases). The CDR3 coding sequence is TGCAGTGCTAGATATCGTCCAATACTTCAGGGCGGGCAGTACTTC. Its protein is CSARYRPILQGGQYF.